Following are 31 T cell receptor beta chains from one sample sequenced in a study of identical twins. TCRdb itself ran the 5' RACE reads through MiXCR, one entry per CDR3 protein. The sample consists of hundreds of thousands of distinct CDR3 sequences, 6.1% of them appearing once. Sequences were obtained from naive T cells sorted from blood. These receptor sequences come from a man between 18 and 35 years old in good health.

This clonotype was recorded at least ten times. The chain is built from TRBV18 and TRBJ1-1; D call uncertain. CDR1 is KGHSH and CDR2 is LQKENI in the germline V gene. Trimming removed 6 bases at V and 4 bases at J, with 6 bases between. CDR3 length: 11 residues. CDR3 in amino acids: CASSALTEAFF. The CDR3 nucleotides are TGTGCCAGCTCTGCCCTCACTGAAGCTTTCTTT.

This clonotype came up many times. This CDR3 reads CSAPGQGKGNTEAFF. The CDR3 bases are TGCAGTGCCCCGGGACAGGGTAAGGGGAACACTGAAGCTTTCTTT. The V gene is TRBV20-1, the J gene TRBJ1-1; TRBD1 matches 9 bases. CDR1 DFQATT and CDR2 SNEGSKA come from the germline V gene (reference sequence). V shed 6 bases, J shed 1 base, and the junction held 9 bases outside the gene matches. The CDR3 sequence is 15 residues long.

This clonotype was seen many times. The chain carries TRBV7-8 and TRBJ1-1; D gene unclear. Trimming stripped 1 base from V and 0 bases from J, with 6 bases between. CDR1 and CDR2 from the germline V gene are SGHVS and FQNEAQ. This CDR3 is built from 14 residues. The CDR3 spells CASSLVEVNTEAFF. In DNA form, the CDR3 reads TGTGCCAGCAGCTTAGTAGAGGTGAACACTGAAGCTTTCTTT. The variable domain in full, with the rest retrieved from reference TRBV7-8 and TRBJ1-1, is GAGVSQSPRYKVAKRGQDVALRCDPISGHVSLFWYQQALGQGPEFLTYFQNEAQLDKSGLPSDRFFAERPEGSVSTLKIQRTQQEDSAVYLCASSLVEVNTEAFFGQGTRLTVV.

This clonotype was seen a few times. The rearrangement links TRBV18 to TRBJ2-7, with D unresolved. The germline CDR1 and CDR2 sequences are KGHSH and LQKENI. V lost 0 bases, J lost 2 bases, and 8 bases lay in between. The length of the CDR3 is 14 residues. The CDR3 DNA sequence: TGTGCCAGCTCACCACCCCAGGTTCCCTACGAGCAGTACGTC. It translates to CASSPPQVPYEQYV.

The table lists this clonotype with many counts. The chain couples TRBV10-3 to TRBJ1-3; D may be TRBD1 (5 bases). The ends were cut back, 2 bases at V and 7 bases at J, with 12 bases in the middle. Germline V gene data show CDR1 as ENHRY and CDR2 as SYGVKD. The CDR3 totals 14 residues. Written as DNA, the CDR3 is TGTGCCATCAGTGAGGGGACCCTGGGGAACACCATATATTTT. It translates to CAISEGTLGNTIYF.

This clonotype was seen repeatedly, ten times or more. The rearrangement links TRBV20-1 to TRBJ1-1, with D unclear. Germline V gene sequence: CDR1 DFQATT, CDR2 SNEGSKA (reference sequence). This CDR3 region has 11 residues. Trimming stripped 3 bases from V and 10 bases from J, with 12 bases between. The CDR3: CSARSGSVAFF. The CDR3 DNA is TGCAGTGCTAGGTCGGGATCGGTAGCTTTCTTT.

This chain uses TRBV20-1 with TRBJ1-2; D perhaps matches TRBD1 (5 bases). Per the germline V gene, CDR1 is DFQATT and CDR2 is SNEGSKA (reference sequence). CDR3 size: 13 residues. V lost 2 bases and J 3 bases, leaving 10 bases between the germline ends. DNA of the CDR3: TGCAGTGCTAGATCCGGACAAGACTATGGCTACACCTTC. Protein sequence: CSARSGQDYGYTF.

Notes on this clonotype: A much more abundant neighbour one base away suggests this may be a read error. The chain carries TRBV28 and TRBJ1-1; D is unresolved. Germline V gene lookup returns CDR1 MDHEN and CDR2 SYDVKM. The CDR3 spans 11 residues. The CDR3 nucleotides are TGTGCCAGCACCATGAACACTGAAGCTTACTTT. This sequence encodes CASTMNTEAYF.

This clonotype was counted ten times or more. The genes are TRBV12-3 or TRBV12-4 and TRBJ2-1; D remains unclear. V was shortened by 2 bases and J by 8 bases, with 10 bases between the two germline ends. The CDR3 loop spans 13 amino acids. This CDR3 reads CASSLKVIDEQFF. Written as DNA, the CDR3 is TGTGCCAGCAGTTTAAAAGTAATCGATGAGCAGTTCTTC.

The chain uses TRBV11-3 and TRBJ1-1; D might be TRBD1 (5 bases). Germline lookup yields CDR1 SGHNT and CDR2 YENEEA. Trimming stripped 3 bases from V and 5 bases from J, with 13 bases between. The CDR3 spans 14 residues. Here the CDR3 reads CASSFTGEGTEAFF. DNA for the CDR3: TGTGCCAGCAGCTTCACAGGCGAAGGGACTGAAGCTTTCTTT.

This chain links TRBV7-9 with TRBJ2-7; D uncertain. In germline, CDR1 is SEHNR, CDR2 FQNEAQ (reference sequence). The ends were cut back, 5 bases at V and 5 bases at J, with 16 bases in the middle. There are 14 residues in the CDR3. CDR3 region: CASSDPARPNEQYF. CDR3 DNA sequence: TGTGCCAGCAGCGACCCAGCGAGGCCTAACGAGCAGTACTTC.

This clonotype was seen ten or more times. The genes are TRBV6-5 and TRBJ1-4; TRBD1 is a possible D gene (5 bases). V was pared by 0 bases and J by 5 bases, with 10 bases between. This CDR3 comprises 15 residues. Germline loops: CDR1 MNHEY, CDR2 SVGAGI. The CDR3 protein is CASSYSRQINEKLFF. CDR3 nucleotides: TGTGCCAGCAGTTACTCGAGACAGATCAATGAAAAACTGTTTTTT.

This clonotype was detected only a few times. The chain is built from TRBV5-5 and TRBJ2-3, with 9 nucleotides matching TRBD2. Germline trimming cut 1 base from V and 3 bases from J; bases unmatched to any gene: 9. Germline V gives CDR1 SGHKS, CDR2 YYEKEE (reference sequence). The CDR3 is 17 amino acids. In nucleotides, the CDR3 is TGTGCCAGCAGCTTGTGGGCGCTAGCGGGAACTACAGATACGCAGTATTTT. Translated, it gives CASSLWALAGTTDTQYF.

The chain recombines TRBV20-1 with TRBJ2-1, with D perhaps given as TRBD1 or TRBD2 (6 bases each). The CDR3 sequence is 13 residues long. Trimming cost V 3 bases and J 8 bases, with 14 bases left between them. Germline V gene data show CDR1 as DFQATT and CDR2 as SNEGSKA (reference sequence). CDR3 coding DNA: TGCAGTGCTAGGGGGGGCCCTTGGGATGAGCAGTTCTTC. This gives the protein CSARGGPWDEQFF.

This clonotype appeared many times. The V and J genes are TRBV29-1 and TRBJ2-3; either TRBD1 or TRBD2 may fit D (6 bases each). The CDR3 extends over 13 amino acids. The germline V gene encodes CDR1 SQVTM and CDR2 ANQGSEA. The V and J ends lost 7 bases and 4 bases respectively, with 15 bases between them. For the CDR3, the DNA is TGCAGCGGACAAAGGGGGGCAGCAGATACGCAGTATTTT. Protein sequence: CSGQRGAADTQYF.

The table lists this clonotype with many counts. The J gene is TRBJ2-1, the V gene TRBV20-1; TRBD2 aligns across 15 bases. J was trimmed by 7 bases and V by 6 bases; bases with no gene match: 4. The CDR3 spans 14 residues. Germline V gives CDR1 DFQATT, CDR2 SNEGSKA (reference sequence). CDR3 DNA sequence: TGCAGTGCCACCGGGACTAGCGGGAGGAATGAGCAGTTCTTC. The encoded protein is CSATGTSGRNEQFF.

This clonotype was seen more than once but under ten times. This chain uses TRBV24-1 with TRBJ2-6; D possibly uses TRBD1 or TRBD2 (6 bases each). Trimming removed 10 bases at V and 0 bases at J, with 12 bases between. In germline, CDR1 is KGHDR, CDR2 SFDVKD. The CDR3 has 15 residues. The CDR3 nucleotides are TGTGCCACGGGGGGCTTAGTCTCTGGGGCCAACGTCCTGACTTTC. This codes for CATGGLVSGANVLTF.

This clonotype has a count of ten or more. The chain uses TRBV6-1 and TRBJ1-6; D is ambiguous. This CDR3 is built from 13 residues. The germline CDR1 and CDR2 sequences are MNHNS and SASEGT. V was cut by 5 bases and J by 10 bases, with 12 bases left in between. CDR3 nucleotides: TGTGCCAGCAGTCCCAAGAGGCCGTCACCCCTCCACTTT. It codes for CASSPKRPSPLHF.

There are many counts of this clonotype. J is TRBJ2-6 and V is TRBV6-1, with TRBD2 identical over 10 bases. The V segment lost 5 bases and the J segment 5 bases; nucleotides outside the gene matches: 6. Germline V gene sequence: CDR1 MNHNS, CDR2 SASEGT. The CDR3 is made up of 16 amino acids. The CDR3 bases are TGTGCCAGCAGTACCCAGCGGGAGGGCAGGGCCAACGTCCTGACTTTC. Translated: CASSTQREGRANVLTF.

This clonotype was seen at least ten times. CDR3 loop: CASSLVGGVTEAFF. The CDR3 nucleotides are TGCGCCAGCAGCTTGGTAGGGGGCGTCACTGAAGCTTTCTTT. V and J are TRBV5-1 and TRBJ1-1, with 7 bases that match TRBD1. CDR1 is SGHRS, CDR2 YFSETQ, per germline. Trimming removed 0 bases from V and 4 bases from J; junction bases left unmatched: 3. This CDR3 is built from 14 residues. Looking up the rest from reference TRBV5-1 and TRBJ1-1 gives the full variable domain: KAGVTQTPRYLIKTRGQQVTLSCSPISGHRSVSWYQQTPGQGLQFLFEYFSETQRNKGNFPGRFSGRQFSNSRSEMNVSTLELGDSALYLCASSLVGGVTEAFFGQGTRLTVV.

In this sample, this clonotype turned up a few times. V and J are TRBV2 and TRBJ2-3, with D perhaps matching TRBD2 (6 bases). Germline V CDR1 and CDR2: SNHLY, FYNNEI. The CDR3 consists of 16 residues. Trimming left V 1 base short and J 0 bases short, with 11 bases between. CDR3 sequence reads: CASSEGGDSSTDTQYF. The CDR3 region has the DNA TGTGCCAGCAGTGAAGGGGGGGATTCTAGCACAGATACGCAGTATTTT.

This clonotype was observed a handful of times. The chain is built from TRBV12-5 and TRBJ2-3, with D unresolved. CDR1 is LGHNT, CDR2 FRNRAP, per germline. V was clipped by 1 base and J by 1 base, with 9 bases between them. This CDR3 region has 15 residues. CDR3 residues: CASGLEAGRTDTQYF. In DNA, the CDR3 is TGTGCTAGTGGTTTGGAGGCAGGACGCACAGATACGCAGTATTTT.

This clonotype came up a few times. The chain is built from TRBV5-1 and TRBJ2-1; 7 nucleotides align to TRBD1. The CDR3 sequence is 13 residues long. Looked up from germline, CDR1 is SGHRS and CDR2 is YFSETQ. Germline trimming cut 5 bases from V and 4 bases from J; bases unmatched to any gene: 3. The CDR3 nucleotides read TGCGCCAGCAGGACAGGGCAATACAATGAGCAGTTCTTC. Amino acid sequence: CASRTGQYNEQFF.

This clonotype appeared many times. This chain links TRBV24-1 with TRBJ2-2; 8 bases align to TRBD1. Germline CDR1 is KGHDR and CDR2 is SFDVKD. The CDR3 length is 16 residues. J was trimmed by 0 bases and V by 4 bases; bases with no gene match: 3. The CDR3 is CATSDLTGANTGELFF. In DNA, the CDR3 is TGTGCCACCAGTGACTTGACAGGGGCGAACACCGGGGAGCTGTTTTTT.

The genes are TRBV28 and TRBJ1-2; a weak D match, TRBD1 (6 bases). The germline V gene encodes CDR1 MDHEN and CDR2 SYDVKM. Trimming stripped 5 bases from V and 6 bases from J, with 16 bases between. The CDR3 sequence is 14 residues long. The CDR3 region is CASSPPGAKHGYTF. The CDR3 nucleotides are TGTGCCAGCAGTCCCCCAGGGGCCAAGCATGGCTACACCTTC.

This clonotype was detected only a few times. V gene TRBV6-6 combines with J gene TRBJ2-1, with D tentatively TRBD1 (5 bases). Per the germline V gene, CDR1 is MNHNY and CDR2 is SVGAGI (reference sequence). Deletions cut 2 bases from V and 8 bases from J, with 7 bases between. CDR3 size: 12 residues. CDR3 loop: CASSYQGDEQFF. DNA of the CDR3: TGTGCCAGCAGTTACCAGGGCGATGAGCAGTTCTTC.

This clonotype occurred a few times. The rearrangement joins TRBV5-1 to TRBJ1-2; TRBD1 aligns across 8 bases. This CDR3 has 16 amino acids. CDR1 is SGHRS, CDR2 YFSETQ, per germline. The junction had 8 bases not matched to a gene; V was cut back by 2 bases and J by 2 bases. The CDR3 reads CASSLTGTGLNYGYTF. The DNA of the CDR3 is TGCGCCAGCAGCTTAACCGGGACAGGATTAAACTATGGCTACACCTTC.

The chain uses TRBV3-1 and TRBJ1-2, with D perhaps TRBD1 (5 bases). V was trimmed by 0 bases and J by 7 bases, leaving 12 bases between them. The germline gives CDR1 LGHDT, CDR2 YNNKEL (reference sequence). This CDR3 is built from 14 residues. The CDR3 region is CASSQEGRGRGYTF. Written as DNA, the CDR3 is TGTGCCAGCAGCCAAGAAGGGAGGGGCCGTGGCTACACCTTC.

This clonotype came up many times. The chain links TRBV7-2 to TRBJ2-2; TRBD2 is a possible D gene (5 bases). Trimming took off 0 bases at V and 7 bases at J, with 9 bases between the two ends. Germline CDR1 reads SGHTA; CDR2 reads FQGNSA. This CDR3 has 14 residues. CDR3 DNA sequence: TGTGCCAGCAGCTTAGCGGGAGAGATCGGGGAGCTGTTTTTT. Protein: CASSLAGEIGELFF.

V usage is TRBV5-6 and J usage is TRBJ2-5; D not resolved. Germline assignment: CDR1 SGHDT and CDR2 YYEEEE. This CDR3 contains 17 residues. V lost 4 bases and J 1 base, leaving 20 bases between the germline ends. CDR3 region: CASSLVRVGSLQETQYF. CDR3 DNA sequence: TGTGCCAGCAGCCTCGTTCGGGTCGGCTCACTCCAAGAGACCCAGTACTTC. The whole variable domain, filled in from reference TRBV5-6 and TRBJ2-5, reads DAGVTQSPTHLIKTRGQQVTLRCSPKSGHDTVSWYQQALGQGPQFIFQYYEEEERQRGNFPDRFSGHQFPNYSSELNVNALLLGDSALYLCASSLVRVGSLQETQYFGPGTRLLVL.

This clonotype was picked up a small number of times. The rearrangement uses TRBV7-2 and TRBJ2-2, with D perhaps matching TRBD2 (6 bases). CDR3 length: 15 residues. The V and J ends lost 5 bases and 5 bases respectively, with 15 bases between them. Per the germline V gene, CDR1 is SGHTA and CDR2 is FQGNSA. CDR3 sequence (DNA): TGTGCCAGCAGCCCCGGTGTGGGGGGTACCGGGGAGCTGTTTTTT. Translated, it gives CASSPGVGGTGELFF.